This TCR beta chain was captured in a study of Ad26.COV2.S vaccination and SARS-CoV-2 variants. Study-wide results and caveats: Vaccine and placebo groups showed comparable non-spike TCR breadth.

Clones were sequenced by immunoSEQ multiplex PCR, and TCRdb holds only the in-frame ones, with some missing. The table includes fewer than 400,000 clones, around 84% detected once. Treatment given: 15 to 20 received Ad26.COV2.S at low or high dose, single or two shots; roughly 5 received placebo; per-sample allocation not given. Specimen acquisition occurred on day 63 following the initial vaccine or placebo injection. An 18-55-year-old adult in Boston served as donor. CDR3 length: 14 residues. The germline gives CDR1 SNHLY, CDR2 FYNNEI. Trimming took off 4 bases at V and 4 bases at J, with 11 bases between the two ends. A word on this clone: The antigen is unknown.

This TCR was recovered from a person aged 18-60 years who received the Ad26.COV2.S COVID-19 vaccine or a placebo. The V gene is TRBV2, the J gene TRBJ1-3; no clear D. Material: peripheral blood, obtained in a trial of Ad26.COV2.S vaccine versus placebo. This chain's CDR3 is CASSVEGLGNTIYF. DNA for the CDR3: TGTGCCAGCAGTGTTGAGGGATTAGGAAACACCATATATTTT.